This T cell receptor (beta chain) was recorded in a study of cytomegalovirus exposure and HLA in healthy donors. Findings and limits, study-wide: Compared with the roughly 700-donor mean, an Asian-associated ancestry cluster reportedly had fewer N-insertions, according to a later analysis.

Trimming took 1 base from V and 5 from J; bases not matched to a gene: 7. Germline V gene data show CDR1 as SQVTM and CDR2 as ANQGSEA. The CDR3 covers 14 residues. Comments on this clone: What it binds is unknown.

A multiplex PCR was run with 60 Vbeta primers and 13 Jbeta primers. Produced via immunoSEQ multiplex PCR; TCRdb's table is partial and in-frame only. The sample has hundreds of thousands of clones, approximately 82% seen once. The clonotype comes from a male donor in good health and CMV-seronegative. What was sequenced was PBMCs. The V gene is TRBV29-1, the J gene TRBJ2-7; TRBD2 matches 8 bases. The CDR3 DNA reads TGCAGCGTTGAAGGTGTAGCGGGATTGCACGAGCAGTACTTC. It is translated as CSVEGVAGLHEQYF.